Each of the 10 T cell receptor beta chains below was sequenced from the same sample in a study of HIV-infected patients and healthy controls. Follow-up blood was drawn about 14 weeks, roughly three months, after antiretroviral therapy began. The repertoire came from unfractionated whole blood and reflected all unsorted peripheral T cells. Alpha and beta constant-region primers primed reverse transcription of around 0.5 ug RNA. Separate chain-specific third strand synthesis with multiplexing indices produced the alpha and beta libraries. TCRdb re-analysed the 5' RACE reads in MiXCR, keeping a single row per CDR3 protein. In the table there are 18,000 or so distinct CDR3 sequences, about 8.5% of which are singletons. Specimen: blood, collected during antiretroviral therapy. These receptors came from an adult with HIV infection.

This clonotype was observed at least ten times. The chain joins TRBV29-1 to TRBJ2-3; D is ambiguous. This CDR3 region has 15 residues. Germline V lookup: CDR1 SQVTM, CDR2 ANQGSEA. The V and J ends lost 5 bases and 1 base respectively, with 16 bases between them. The CDR3 spells CSVYEFPAGTDTQYF. The DNA of the CDR3 is TGCAGCGTTTATGAGTTTCCCGCGGGCACAGATACGCAGTATTTT.

This clonotype was detected ten times or more. The chain combines TRBV15 with TRBJ1-4; possibly TRBD1 for D (6 bases). The germline CDR1 and CDR2 sequences are LNHNV and YYDKDF (reference sequence). The germline V and J ends were trimmed by 0 bases and 12 bases, with 17 bases remaining between them. The CDR3 runs 15 residues. The CDR3, as DNA: TGTGCCACCAGCAGAGATAGGGGGACGGGGGGAGAACTGTTTTTT. This gives the protein CATSRDRGTGGELFF. Full variable domain (remainder filled in from reference TRBV15 and TRBJ1-4): DAMVIQNPRYQVTQFGKPVTLSCSQTLNHNVMYWYQQKSSQAPKLLFHYYDKDFNNEADTPDNFQSRRPNTSFCFLDIRSPGLGDTAMYLCATSRDRGTGGELFFGSGTQLSVL.

This clonotype was found many times. The gene calls are TRBV19 and TRBJ2-6; D possibly corresponds to TRBD1 (5 bases). The germline V gene encodes CDR1 LNHDA and CDR2 SQIVND (reference sequence). This CDR3 is 16 amino acids long. Trimming left V 3 bases short and J 3 bases short, with 12 bases between. The CDR3 nucleotides read TGTGCCAGTAGTATCAATCCAGGGAATGGGGCCAACGTCCTGACTTTC. Residues: CASSINPGNGANVLTF.

The rearrangement links TRBV9 to TRBJ2-2; D is ambiguous. Trimming cost V 6 bases and J 5 bases, with 8 bases left between them. Germline V gene lookup returns CDR1 SGDLS and CDR2 YYNGEE. The CDR3 is made up of 12 amino acids. DNA of the CDR3: TGTGCCAGCAATGATGGGACCGGGGAGCTGTTTTTT. Its translation: CASNDGTGELFF.

This clonotype was detected many times. The chain carries TRBV4-1 and TRBJ2-7; 7 positions agree with TRBD2. The CDR3 loop spans 12 amino acids. The trim removed 3 bases at V and 4 bases at J, leaving 0 bases unmatched. From germline, CDR1 is MGHRA and CDR2 YSYEKL. The CDR3 coding sequence is TGCGCCAGCAGCCACGGGGGGTACGAGCAGTACTTC. Translated, it gives CASSHGGYEQYF.

This clonotype was counted at least ten times. The rearrangement links TRBV20-1 to TRBJ1-5; 8 nucleotides agree with TRBD1. From germline, CDR1 is DFQATT and CDR2 SNEGSKA (reference sequence). J was trimmed by 2 bases and V by 5 bases; bases with no gene match: 5. This CDR3 spans 14 amino acids. The CDR3 sequence is CSAQTGVGNQPQHF. DNA for the CDR3: TGCAGTGCTCAGACAGGGGTAGGCAATCAGCCCCAGCATTTT.

This clonotype was found a few times. The chain carries TRBV12-3 or TRBV12-4 and TRBJ1-6; D may be TRBD1 (5 bases). The CDR3 is 15 amino acids. V was cut by 0 bases and J by 7 bases, with 10 bases left in between. CDR3 loop: CASSLAGTANSPLHF. DNA for the CDR3: TGTGCCAGCAGTTTAGCCGGGACGGCGAATTCACCCCTCCACTTT.

The rearrangement links TRBV7-6 to TRBJ2-6; D might be TRBD1 (6 bases). The V gene's germline CDR1 is SGHVS and CDR2 FNYEAQ. This CDR3 comprises 16 residues. Trimming left V 5 bases short and J 4 bases short, with 15 bases between. CDR3 sequence reads: CASSMLQGYGANVLTF. CDR3 nucleotide sequence: TGTGCCAGCAGCATGTTACAGGGTTACGGGGCCAACGTCCTGACTTTC.

This clonotype came up many times. V gene TRBV27 combines with J gene TRBJ1-5; no reliable D call. V was cut by 2 bases and J by 2 bases, with 10 bases left in between. There are 15 residues in the CDR3. The germline gives CDR1 MNHEY, CDR2 SMNVEV (reference sequence). CDR3: CASSLRLGGNQPQHF. CDR3 nucleotide sequence: TGTGCCAGCAGTTTAAGGTTGGGAGGCAATCAGCCCCAGCATTTT.

Many counts were recorded for this clonotype. Here the CDR3 reads CASSFERESVKTQYF. CDR3 sequence (DNA): TGTGCCAGCAGCTTCGAGAGGGAGTCCGTCAAGACCCAGTACTTC. The chain links TRBV5-6 to TRBJ2-5; tentative D call: TRBD2 (5 bases). CDR1 is SGHDT, CDR2 YYEEEE, per germline. The CDR3 covers 15 residues. Between the trimmed V and J ends, which lost 2 bases and 6 bases, there was a span of 17 bases. Based on the CDR3 plus reference TRBV5-6 and TRBJ2-5, the full variable domain is DAGVTQSPTHLIKTRGQQVTLRCSPKSGHDTVSWYQQALGQGPQFIFQYYEEEERQRGNFPDRFSGHQFPNYSSELNVNALLLGDSALYLCASSFERESVKTQYFGPGTRLLVL.